Each of the 12 T cell receptor beta chains below was sequenced from the same sample in a study of CD8 T cells in ankylosing spondylitis. TCRdb re-called the 5' RACE reads with MiXCR, one entry per CDR3 protein. The profile covers tens of thousands of distinct CDR3 sequences, with about 31% appearing a single time and 45% taken by the ten largest. Sequencing was performed on synovial fluid, either unsorted or a sorted T cell fraction (not recorded which). The source of these receptors is a male donor with ankylosing spondylitis.

The chain is built from TRBV5-1 and TRBJ2-7; TRBD1 agrees at 9 bases. CDR3 length equals 15 residues. After removal of 5 bases from V and 1 base from J, the junction contained 7 bases not matched to a gene. Germline V CDR1 and CDR2: SGHRS, YFSETQ. CDR3 sequence reads: CASSSPGTGSYEQYF. CDR3 nucleotides: TGCGCCAGCAGTTCTCCCGGGACAGGGTCCTACGAGCAGTACTTC.

The chain uses TRBV24-1 and TRBJ2-1; TRBD2 matches at 11 bases. The CDR3 has 16 amino acids. V lost 4 bases to trimming and J lost 6 bases; unmatched junction nucleotides: 7. Per germline, CDR1 KGHDR and CDR2 SFDVKD. CDR3 nucleotide sequence: TGTGCCACCAGTGACCGGGGACTAGCGGAGGTCAATGAGCAGTTCTTC. Its translation: CATSDRGLAEVNEQFF.

The genes are TRBV11-2 and TRBJ2-3, with no clear D. Trimming took 4 bases from V and 4 from J, leaving 24 bases between them. The germline V gene has CDR1 SGHAT and CDR2 FQNNGV. CDR3 length: 18 amino acids. The CDR3 loop reads CASSSQSLLGWGPDTQYF. CDR3 nucleotides: TGTGCCAGCAGCTCCCAGAGCCTGCTAGGGTGGGGTCCAGATACGCAGTATTTT.

In this sample, this clonotype turned up once. The chain is built from TRBV5-1 and TRBJ1-1; the D is unclear. The CDR3 consists of 13 residues. Germline V gene data show CDR1 as SGHRS and CDR2 as YFSETQ. V lost 1 base and J lost 10, with 14 bases in between. This CDR3 reads CASSLSDKLLAFF. The CDR3 region has the DNA TGCGCCAGCAGCTTGTCCGACAAGCTGCTAGCTTTCTTT.

This clonotype was seen only a few times. This rearrangement joins TRBV5-8 to TRBJ2-1; TRBD1 agrees at 9 bases. V trimming: 4 bases; J trimming: 6 bases; junction bases outside the gene matches: 14. Germline values: CDR1 SGHTS, CDR2 YDEGEE. The CDR3 length is 17 residues. DNA for the CDR3: TGTGCCAGCAGCCCCAGGACCGCACAGACAGGGGGCAATGAGCAGTTCTTC. Translating gives CASSPRTAQTGGNEQFF.

The chain combines TRBV7-9 with TRBJ1-5, with 12 positions matching TRBD1. CDR1 and CDR2 from the germline V gene are SEHNR and FQNEAQ (reference sequence). The CDR3 has 14 amino acids. V lost 5 bases and J lost 7; bases outside the gene matches: 3. DNA of the CDR3: TGTGCCAGCAGCGGGACAGGGGGCTGGCAGCCCCAGCATTTT. Translation gives CASSGTGGWQPQHF.

The genes are TRBV13 and TRBJ2-7; 9 bases are a match to TRBD2. V shed 6 bases and J 4 bases; nucleotides not matched to a gene: 7. This CDR3 has 14 residues. Per the germline V gene, CDR1 is PRHDT and CDR2 is FYEKMQ (reference sequence). Here the CDR3 reads CASRQAGGPYEQYV. In DNA form, the CDR3 reads TGTGCCAGCAGACAAGCGGGAGGACCTTACGAGCAGTACGTC.

The gene calls are TRBV28 and TRBJ1-1; the match to TRBD1 covers 8 bases. The CDR3 is 14 amino acids. In germline, CDR1 is MDHEN, CDR2 SYDVKM. V trimming: 3 bases; J trimming: 7 bases; junction bases outside the gene matches: 7. The CDR3 reads CASSFFQGASEAFF. CDR3 bases: TGTGCCAGCAGTTTCTTCCAGGGGGCTAGTGAAGCTTTCTTT.

In this sample, this clonotype turned up a few times. The chain recombines TRBV29-1 with TRBJ2-1; D could derive from TRBD1 or TRBD2 (5 bases each). The V end lost 1 base, the J end lost 0 bases, and 13 bases lay between the germline ends. Germline V lookup: CDR1 SQVTM, CDR2 ANQGSEA. The CDR3 sequence is 16 residues long. The CDR3 loop reads CSVEGLGVSSYNEQFF. CDR3 bases: TGCAGCGTTGAAGGGCTGGGGGTCTCCTCCTACAATGAGCAGTTCTTC.

The V gene is TRBV11-1, the J gene TRBJ2-1, with 8 bases lining up with TRBD1. The CDR3 is made up of 18 amino acids. Unmatched junction bases numbered 14, after V lost 7 bases and J lost 0 bases. Germline V CDR1 and CDR2: SGHAT, FQDESV (reference sequence). This chain's CDR3 is CASIMARGPTGSYNEQFF. CDR3 DNA sequence: TGTGCCAGCATTATGGCCAGGGGGCCCACTGGCTCCTACAATGAGCAGTTCTTC.

This clonotype was observed a handful of times. The V gene is TRBV19, the J gene TRBJ2-1, with 8 positions matching TRBD1. From germline, CDR1 is LNHDA and CDR2 SQIVND (reference sequence). The V gene end was trimmed by 8 bases and the J gene end by 0 bases; junction bases not matched to a gene: 6. There are 15 residues in the CDR3. Here the CDR3 DNA reads TGTGCCAGTCAAGACAGGGGACTCTCCTACAATGAGCAGTTCTTC. Encoded protein: CASQDRGLSYNEQFF. Full variable domain (outside the CDR3, taken from reference TRBV19 and TRBJ2-1): DGGITQSPKYLFRKEGQNVTLSCEQNLNHDAMYWYRQDPGQGLRLIYYSQIVNDFQKGDIAEGYSVSREKKESFPLTVTSAQKNPTAFYLCASQDRGLSYNEQFFGPGTRLTVL.

This clonotype appeared a few times. V is TRBV2 and J is TRBJ2-1; D is possibly TRBD1 or TRBD2 (7 bases each). The ends were cut back, 3 bases at V and 4 bases at J, with 19 bases in the middle. The germline V gene encodes CDR1 SNHLY and CDR2 FYNNEI. The CDR3 length is 17 residues. CDR3 protein: CASSDPGGGTRYNEQFF. CDR3 DNA sequence: TGTGCCAGCAGTGACCCAGGGGGAGGGACTCGTTACAATGAGCAGTTCTTC.